The entry below gives a single TCR beta chain sequence along with its context. Its antigen is still unknown. Base qualities are not recorded, but no much larger clone differs from it by a single base. A distance of 13 bases separates the germline ends of V and J, which lose 1 base and 2 bases respectively. Taken from the germline V gene, the CDR1 and CDR2 loops are SGHTA and FQGNSA. Taken from cysteine to phenylalanine, the CDR3 has 16 residues. The kept DNA is CDR3 alone, 48 bases in frame from the first base. The data belong to a study of T cells in Graves' hyperthyroidism and ophthalmopathy (dated by TCRdb to between 2018 and 2021). Context from the whole study: Peripheral blood was collected at initial diagnosis, before any treatment. Whether ophthalmopathy could be predicted prospectively was tested in an independent validation cohort made up of under 20 hyperthyroidism patients plus 17 patients who later progressed to ophthalmopathy. After sampling, hyperthyroidism patients received methimazole starting at 30 mg daily, and ophthalmopathy patients received high-dose intravenous methylprednisolone. The study also compared thyroid tissue and blood T-cell repertoires from about 6 Graves' hyperthyroidism patients. The approximately 100 discovery patients were divided at random into training and test sets in a 7:3 ratio. TCR V-J signatures able to tell the groups apart were searched for in a discovery cohort of approximately 95 patients, of whom 40 to 45 had Graves' ophthalmopathy and roughly 57 had stable Graves' hyperthyroidism. According to the paper, TCR Vbeta CDR3 sequencing was carried out on over 130 peripheral blood samples, which came from 40 to 45 ophthalmopathy, around 75 hyperthyroidism and 17 progressor patients. Paper-wide results and their limitations: A 13 V-J signature model separated ophthalmopathy from stable hyperthyroidism, with roughly 88% sensitivity and roughly 81% specificity in cross-validation and 80%/75% in testing. In validation, the model predicted progression to ophthalmopathy with approximately 71% sensitivity and 72.22% specificity, a median of around six months before onset. Most expanded thyroid clonotypes (frequency above 0.001) were also found in blood, which suggests that blood repertoires may mirror thyroid immune responses. No statistical method was used to fix the sample size in advance, and group allocation was not hidden from the investigators.

Stable Graves' hyperthyroidism was defined as no progression to ophthalmopathy during 18 months of follow-up. Hyperthyroidism patients were newly diagnosed, with disease duration under 2 months, and aged 18 to 65 years. The study excluded patients with uncontrolled infections, other autoimmune diseases, pregnancy or lactation. Diagnoses relied on clinical symptoms, serum thyroxine and TRAb, thyroid ultrasound and orbital computed tomography. Ficoll-Paque density gradient centrifugation was used to isolate PBMCs from 8 to 10 ml of fresh peripheral blood. Total RNA was extracted using Trizol reagent, and RNA quality was assessed on an Agilent 2100 Bioanalyzer. Amplification of TCR beta CDR3 regions was carried out from RNA transcripts. The first round of RT-PCR for the TCR CDR3 was performed with the HTBI primer set and the Qiagen OneStep RT-PCR kit. A second multiplex PCR round built the libraries, followed by size selection and purification. Paired-end sequencing of the libraries was performed with 100 bp reads on an Illumina HiSeq2000. Per the authors' processing: SOAPnuke was used to process the raw data, throwing out any read that contained adapters or uncalled bases, had a mean Phred below 15, or lacked an exact constant-primer or identifier match. High-quality paired reads were merged with COPE v1.2.5, and unique nucleotide sequences were defined as clonotypes. MiTCR v1.1 was used to align the clonotypes against IMGT TRBV, TRBD and TRBJ reference segments. Analysis was restricted to V-J combinations with a frequency above 0.0001, which covered 98% to 99.2% of repertoires. A TCS score was defined as the ratio of F50 (clonal expansion) to E x V (chaos), with BLOSUM62-based TCRdist applied between CDR3 peptides within each V-J. Welch's t-statistics and random forest reduced several hundred V-J features to some 14, which were used in a naive Bayes classifier (R e1071). Through fastp at Q25 and MiXCR, TCRdb rebuilt clones from the public reads, retaining in-frame beta chains. When rows share a CDR3 protein, they turn into one entry using the most common DNA and genes. The authors' filters were not applied to this entry. The sample table contains approximately 200,000 distinct CDR3 sequences; only one count was recorded for around 18% of them. Just under 45% of the sample comes from the top ten.

This clonotype was sampled from a man aged 35 to 55 with Graves' hyperthyroidism. The rearranged segments are TRBV7-2 and TRBJ2-3, with a weak D call of TRBD1 (6 bases match). Sequencing used blood. The CDR3: CASSLGPPGVTDTQYF. Here is the DNA: TGTGCCAGCAGCTTAGGCCCGCCAGGGGTCACAGATACGCAGTATTTT.